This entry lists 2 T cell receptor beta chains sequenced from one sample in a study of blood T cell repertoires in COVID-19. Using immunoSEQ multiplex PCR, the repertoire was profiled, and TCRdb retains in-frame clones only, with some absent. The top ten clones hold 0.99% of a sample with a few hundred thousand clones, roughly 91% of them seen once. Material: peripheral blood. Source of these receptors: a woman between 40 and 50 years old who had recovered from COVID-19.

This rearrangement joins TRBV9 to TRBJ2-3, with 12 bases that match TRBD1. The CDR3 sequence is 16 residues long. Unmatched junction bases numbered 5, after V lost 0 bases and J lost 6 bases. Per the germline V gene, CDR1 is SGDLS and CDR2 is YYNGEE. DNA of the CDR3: TGTGCCAGCAGCGTAGCCCGGGACAGGGGGCTCGATACGCAGTATTTT. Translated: CASSVARDRGLDTQYF.

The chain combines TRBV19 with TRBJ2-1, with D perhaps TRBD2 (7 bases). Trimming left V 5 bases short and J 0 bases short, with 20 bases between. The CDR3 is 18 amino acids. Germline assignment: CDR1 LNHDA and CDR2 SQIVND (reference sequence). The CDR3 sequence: CASSWGLPGGPSYNEQFF. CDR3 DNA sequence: TGTGCCAGTAGTTGGGGGCTACCCGGGGGGCCCTCCTACAATGAGCAGTTCTTC.